This T cell receptor (beta chain) is from a study of identical twins. Donors were all healthy Caucasians. Note on this clonotype: Its antigen is still unknown.

Findings and limits, study-wide: Models underestimated TCR alpha sharing (out-of-frame) in monozygotic twins. Abundant beta clonotypes from cord blood bore fewer insertions; memory repertoires lacked this pattern.

From germline, CDR1 is ENHRY and CDR2 SYGVKD. The V end was cut by 0 bases, the J end by 7 bases, with 7 bases between. The CDR3 runs to 12 residues. One entry per CDR3 protein results from TCRdb running MiXCR on the 5' RACE reads. The data show around 450,000 distinct CDR3 sequences, approximately 15% seen once. These data were also filed under a second study, of yellow fever vaccine responses in identical twins. That report adds: As reported, the vaccine T cell response of twins seemed partly convergent and partly personalized.

Material for sequencing was CD4+ T cells sorted from blood. V usage is TRBV10-3 and J usage is TRBJ2-7; D gene unclear. The sequence was obtained from a woman aged 18-29 years in good health. CDR3 amino acids: CAISESNGEQYF. The CDR3 DNA follows: TGTGCCATCAGTGAGTCGAATGGGGAGCAGTACTTC.